The 26 T cell receptor beta chains presented below share a single source sample, sequenced in a study of T-cell memory formation after mild COVID-19. MiXCR, run by TCRdb on the 5' RACE reads, gives a single entry per CDR3 protein. The repertoire includes roughly 260,000 distinct CDR3 sequences, 16% of them detected once, and 3.5% to 4% sits in the top ten. The sequencing input was PBMCs or a T cell subset sorted from them (not recorded which). The receptor set was obtained from a man in his late teens or twenties who had mild COVID-19 (a few samples of this study predate the infection). Cell type and time point are not known.

The chain couples TRBV29-1 to TRBJ2-7, with a possible D match to TRBD1 (6 bases). Trimming took off 8 bases at V and 4 bases at J, with 21 bases between the two ends. The CDR3 is made up of 14 amino acids. Germline assignment: CDR1 SQVTM and CDR2 ANQGSEA. The DNA of the CDR3 is TGCAGCTCCACCGGACAGAGACACTGGTACGAGCAGTACGTC. It specifies CSSTGQRHWYEQYV.

The chain combines TRBV2 with TRBJ1-5; D unclear. This CDR3 has 14 residues. V was trimmed by 0 bases and J by 4 bases, leaving 7 bases between them. Germline lookup yields CDR1 SNHLY and CDR2 FYNNEI. This chain's CDR3 is CASSEATANQPQHF. The CDR3 coding sequence is TGTGCCAGCAGTGAAGCTACAGCGAATCAGCCCCAGCATTTT.

This clonotype was counted ten times or more. CDR3 residues: CASSYDPTIDYGYTF. Here the CDR3 DNA reads TGTGCCAGCAGTTACGACCCGACTATCGACTATGGCTACACCTTC. The genes are TRBV6-6 and TRBJ1-2; D gene unclear. Per germline, CDR1 MNHNY and CDR2 SVGAGI (reference sequence). The CDR3 consists of 15 residues. Trimming shortened V by 2 bases and J by 3 bases, and 13 bases separated the two germline ends.

This clonotype has more than one count but fewer than ten. The chain has TRBV12-3 or TRBV12-4 and TRBJ1-6; D possibly corresponds to TRBD1 (5 bases). Trimming took off 3 bases at V and 10 bases at J, with 7 bases between the two ends. The CDR3 contains 12 residues. Here the CDR3 reads CASSFRDSPLHF. The CDR3 region has the DNA TGTGCCAGCAGTTTCAGGGACTCACCCCTCCACTTT.

The rearrangement joins TRBV29-1 to TRBJ2-3, with TRBD2 identical over 8 bases. J was trimmed by 6 bases and V by 7 bases; bases with no gene match: 3. CDR3 length equals 11 residues. CDR1 is SQVTM and CDR2 is ANQGSEA in the germline V gene. The CDR3 DNA reads as TGCAGCGCGGGACTAGGCGATACGCAGTATTTT. Its protein is CSAGLGDTQYF.

This sequence joins TRBV6-2 or TRBV6-3 and TRBJ2-2; D possibly corresponds to TRBD2 (6 bases). This CDR3 contains 14 residues. Trimming pared 5 bases from V and 3 bases from J, leaving 10 bases between. Germline assignment: CDR1 MNHEY and CDR2 SVGEGT. CDR3 bases: TGTGCCAGCAGTCGGGACTGGGACACCGGGGAGCTGTTTTTT. The encoded protein is CASSRDWDTGELFF.

This clonotype was detected only a few times. The chain combines TRBV20-1 with TRBJ2-1, with 11 positions matching TRBD2. V was pared by 7 bases and J by 4 bases, with 0 bases of the junction left unmatched. Germline-derived CDR1 and CDR2 are DFQATT and SNEGSKA (reference sequence). The CDR3 contains 12 residues. The CDR3: CSVAGGYNEQFF. CDR3 bases: TGCAGTGTAGCGGGGGGGTACAATGAGCAGTTCTTC.

The chain has TRBV7-3 and TRBJ1-1, with a tentative D call TRBD1 (5 bases). Germline CDR1 and CDR2: SGHTA and FQGTGA. The CDR3 is 13 residues long. Trimming cost V 6 bases and J 4 bases, with 12 bases left between them. CDR3 sequence: CASRSRQFTEAFF. Written as DNA, the CDR3 is TGTGCCAGCAGATCAAGACAGTTCACTGAAGCTTTCTTT.

This clonotype was detected only a few times. The chain is built from TRBV7-9 and TRBJ2-5; 8 nucleotides agree with TRBD2. Germline V CDR1 and CDR2: SEHNR, FQNEAQ (reference sequence). Trimming removed 6 bases from V and 5 bases from J; junction bases left unmatched: 8. CDR3 length: 14 residues. This chain's CDR3 is CASSSGLVSETQYF. For the CDR3, the DNA is TGTGCCAGCAGTTCGGGACTAGTATCCGAGACCCAGTACTTC. The full variable domain, completed using reference TRBV7-9 and TRBJ2-5, is DTGVSQNPRHKITKRGQNVTFRCDPISEHNRLYWYRQTLGQGPEFLTYFQNEAQLEKSRLLSDRFSAERPKGSFSTLEIQRTEQGDSAMYLCASSSGLVSETQYFGPGTRLLVL.

This clonotype was observed a few times. V usage is TRBV12-3 or TRBV12-4 and J usage is TRBJ2-5; 8 nucleotides align to TRBD1. V lost 7 bases and J lost 0; bases outside the gene matches: 10. The CDR3 runs to 16 residues. The CDR3 DNA is TGTGCCAGCAACCCGGGACAGGTCCGGTACCAAGAGACCCAGTACTTC. It codes for CASNPGQVRYQETQYF.

This chain links TRBV20-1 with TRBJ2-5; the D is unclear. Per the germline V gene, CDR1 is DFQATT and CDR2 is SNEGSKA (reference sequence). V lost 0 bases and J lost 5, with 10 bases in between. The CDR3 has 13 residues. CDR3 protein: CSARDLPMETQYF. CDR3 bases: TGCAGTGCTAGAGACCTACCAATGGAGACCCAGTACTTC.

There are a few counts of this clonotype. The chain recombines TRBV18 with TRBJ2-5; D is tentatively TRBD1 or TRBD2 (5 bases each). Trimming shortened V by 6 bases and J by 7 bases, and 15 bases separated the two germline ends. The germline V gene encodes CDR1 KGHSH and CDR2 LQKENI. CDR3 length equals 13 residues. The CDR3 loop reads CASSDVRDATQYF. The CDR3 coding sequence is TGTGCCAGCTCCGACGTAAGGGACGCGACCCAGTACTTC.

There are many counts of this clonotype. The gene calls are TRBV7-2 and TRBJ1-4; D remains ambiguous. This CDR3 comprises 16 residues. The germline CDR1 and CDR2 sequences are SGHTA and FQGNSA. V was cut by 2 bases and J by 5 bases, with 15 bases left in between. In DNA form, the CDR3 reads TGTGCCAGCAGCTTATCCGGGCAGGTTCGAAATGAAAAACTGTTTTTT. Translating gives CASSLSGQVRNEKLFF.

This clonotype was seen only a few times. This sequence joins TRBV5-1 and TRBJ1-1; 7 nucleotides agree with TRBD1. This CDR3 has 14 residues. CDR1 is SGHRS and CDR2 is YFSETQ in the germline V gene. Trimming at V came to 4 bases and at J to 2 bases, leaving 5 bases not matched to a gene. The CDR3 bases are TGCGCCAGCAGCAGATGGACAGGCAACACTGAAGCTTTCTTT. Translating gives CASSRWTGNTEAFF.

This clonotype was observed a handful of times. The rearrangement links TRBV6-5 to TRBJ2-7; D call uncertain. V lost 6 bases, J lost 6 bases, and 12 bases lay in between. This CDR3 has 12 amino acids. Germline V gives CDR1 MNHEY, CDR2 SVGAGI. The CDR3 sequence: CASRVGHGEQYF. DNA of the CDR3: TGTGCCAGCAGGGTAGGGCACGGCGAGCAGTACTTC.

This clonotype showed up just a few times. The chain has TRBV5-1 and TRBJ2-7; 10 bases fit TRBD2. The CDR3 consists of 13 residues. CDR1 and CDR2 from the germline V gene are SGHRS and YFSETQ. Germline trimming cut 5 bases from V and 2 bases from J; bases unmatched to any gene: 1. In DNA, the CDR3 is TGCGCCAGCAGGACTAGCGGGCCCTACGAGCAGTACTTC. Amino acids: CASRTSGPYEQYF. The variable domain in full, with the rest retrieved from reference TRBV5-1 and TRBJ2-7, is KAGVTQTPRYLIKTRGQQVTLSCSPISGHRSVSWYQQTPGQGLQFLFEYFSETQRNKGNFPGRFSGRQFSNSRSEMNVSTLELGDSALYLCASRTSGPYEQYFGPGTRLTVT.

This clonotype was found a few times. The chain is built from TRBV19 and TRBJ1-1, with D uncertain. Trimming cost V 6 bases and J 5 bases, with 13 bases left between them. The CDR3 loop spans 13 amino acids. In germline, CDR1 is LNHDA, CDR2 SQIVND (reference sequence). The CDR3 sequence is CASRQVAMTEAFF. The CDR3 nucleotides are TGTGCCAGTAGGCAAGTCGCGATGACTGAAGCTTTCTTT.

This rearrangement joins TRBV7-2 to TRBJ1-1, with D maybe TRBD1 (6 bases). Germline assignment: CDR1 SGHTA and CDR2 FQGNSA. The CDR3 has 14 residues. The V end was cut by 8 bases, the J end by 8 bases, with 21 bases between. CDR3 sequence reads: CASRSAAGAPEAFF. The DNA of the CDR3 is TGTGCCAGCCGTTCAGCTGCGGGGGCCCCCGAAGCTTTCTTT.

This clonotype was counted only a few times. The chain is built from TRBV4-1 and TRBJ2-5, with 9 bases that match TRBD2. The V and J ends lost 6 bases and 1 base, in that order; junction bases with no gene match: 9. CDR1 MGHRA and CDR2 YSYEKL come from the germline V gene. The CDR3 is 16 amino acids. CDR3 sequence reads: CASRNLAGARQETQYF. In nucleotides, the CDR3 is TGCGCCAGCAGGAATTTAGCGGGGGCCCGCCAAGAGACCCAGTACTTC.

The V gene is TRBV7-2, the J gene TRBJ2-7, with no clear D. This CDR3 is 13 amino acids long. Germline assignment: CDR1 SGHTA and CDR2 FQGNSA. V lost 2 bases, J lost 3 bases, and 8 bases lay in between. CDR3 residues: CASSLIGHYEQYV. CDR3 bases: TGTGCCAGCAGCTTAATAGGGCACTACGAGCAGTACGTC.

This clonotype was picked up a small number of times. The rearrangement uses TRBV10-3 and TRBJ1-2; tentatively, D is TRBD1 (6 bases). The germline gives CDR1 ENHRY, CDR2 SYGVKD. The V gene lost 4 bases and the J gene lost 6 bases, with 15 bases spanning the gap. The CDR3 consists of 14 residues. CDR3 DNA sequence: TGTGCCATCAGTGTATCAGGGGACTTTCATGGCTACACCTTC. The encoded protein is CAISVSGDFHGYTF.

V and J are TRBV20-1 and TRBJ1-2; 7 nucleotides match TRBD1. With V trimmed by 2 bases and J by 8 bases, 8 bases remained unmatched. The germline V gene has CDR1 DFQATT and CDR2 SNEGSKA (reference sequence). CDR3 size: 13 residues. The CDR3 DNA sequence: TGCAGTGCTAGACCTGGGAACAGGGGAGGCTACACCTTC. It translates to CSARPGNRGGYTF.

This clonotype was counted a few times. The chain links TRBV6-5 to TRBJ1-2; tentatively, D is TRBD1 (5 bases). The CDR3 is 15 amino acids. Per the germline V gene, CDR1 is MNHEY and CDR2 is SVGAGI. V lost 5 bases to trimming and J lost 2 bases, with 15 bases between them. The CDR3 DNA sequence: TGTGCCAGCAGTCCCCGCGGACAACCGAACTATGGCTACACCTTC. Its translation: CASSPRGQPNYGYTF.

This clonotype was observed at least ten times. V is TRBV6-5 and J is TRBJ2-4; the match to TRBD1 covers 10 bases. V lost 5 bases to trimming and J lost 1 base; unmatched junction nucleotides: 5. Germline V gives CDR1 MNHEY, CDR2 SVGAGI. This CDR3 spans 16 amino acids. CDR3 DNA sequence: TGTGCCAGCAGTACCGGGACAGGGGCGGCCAAAAACATTCAGTACTTC. It translates to CASSTGTGAAKNIQYF.

This clonotype was seen a handful of times. This CDR3 reads CASGSEGGTNADTQYF. The CDR3 DNA is TGTGCCAGCGGCTCGGAGGGGGGCACGAATGCGGATACGCAGTATTTT. The V and J genes are TRBV6-5 and TRBJ2-3; D may correspond to TRBD1 or TRBD2 (6 bases each). V shed 8 bases and J shed 6 bases, with 24 bases lying between them. CDR1 is MNHEY and CDR2 is SVGAGI in the germline V gene. CDR3 size: 16 residues.

This clonotype was counted between two and nine times. The chain combines TRBV28 with TRBJ2-3, with 7 bases identical to TRBD1. The V gene's germline CDR1 is MDHEN and CDR2 SYDVKM. CDR3 size: 15 residues. Trimming at V came to 3 bases and at J to 2 bases, leaving 5 bases not matched to a gene. In DNA form, the CDR3 reads TGTGCCAGCAGTTTGACAGGGCCTAACACAGATACGCAGTATTTT. Translating it yields CASSLTGPNTDTQYF.